The sample holds many counts of the clone carrying this T cell receptor (beta chain). Its antigen is not identified. The data derive from a study of blood T cells in healthy people across ages. Study-wide results and limits: Considered underestimates were the diversity estimates obtained from one million T cells.

Primed by a sample-barcoded 5' primer and a J-beta primer mix, a second PCR proceeded for roughly 7 to 12 cycles. A template-switch adaptor containing 12 random nucleotides labeled each cDNA molecule. TCRdb analysed the 5' RACE reads with MiXCR anew, one entry per CDR3 protein. The sample yields about 1.8 million distinct CDR3 sequences, 49% seen once. Germline V gene lookup returns CDR1 ENHRY and CDR2 SYGVKD. CDR3 length: 13 amino acids. The J segment lost 2 bases and the V segment lost 6 bases, leaving 4 bases of the junction unmatched. The gene calls are TRBV10-3 and TRBJ2-7; 7 bases are shared with TRBD1. This sequence was found in a woman between 35 and 50 years old in good health. What was sequenced was blood. The CDR3 DNA sequence: TGTGCCATCAGGGCAGGGACAGCCTACGAGCAGTACTTC. Its translation: CAIRAGTAYEQYF.